This is a list of T cell receptor beta chains from one sample in a study of CD8+ T cells in alopecia areata. Method: immunoSEQ multiplex PCR; TCRdb's copy keeps in-frame clones and lacks some. Among about 180,000 clones, 65% to 75% were seen once, and the ten largest hold approximately 10%. This material consisted of CD8+ T cells sorted from blood, taken at week 0. The receptors come from a human donor with alopecia areata. Each CDR3 is given with its conserved first and last residue. Each record gives: J gene, CDR3 length, clone size, V gene, D gene, CDR3 DNA, CDR3 protein. The D gene is left open where the match is weak. Clone size is given for some rows only: seen once, a few or many times, or a class if the clone is expanded.

TRBJ1-4 | 14 | NA | TRBV13 | NA | TGTGCCAGCAGTCCCGATACAACTAATGAAAAACTGTTTTTT | CASSPDTTNEKLFF
TRBJ2-1 | 13 | NA | TRBV14 | NA | TGTGCCAGCAGCCAGGCTAAAGGTGGAGAGCAGTTCTTC | CASSQAKGGEQFF
TRBJ2-7 | 13 | NA | TRBV18 | NA | TGTGCCAGCTCACCGGCAGGGGACTACGAGCAGTACTTC | CASSPAGDYEQYF
TRBJ2-1 | 12 | NA | TRBV29-1 | NA | TGCAGCGTTCCTTGGAGGGCCGATGAGCAGTTCTTC | CSVPWRADEQFF
TRBJ1-5 | 14 | few | TRBV4-1 | TRBD1 | TGCGCCAGCAGCCATTCGACAGGGGATCAGCCCCAGCATTTT | CASSHSTGDQPQHF
TRBJ2-3 | 13 | few | TRBV30 | NA | TGTGCCTGCATCCGGGACCCACGAGATACGCAGTATTTT | CACIRDPRDTQYF
TRBJ1-4 | 16 | once | TRBV4-1 | NA | TGCGCCAGCAGCCAAGATTGGCGGGCCGCGAATGAAAAACTGTTTTTT | CASSQDWRAANEKLFF
TRBJ2-4 | 14 | few | TRBV4-1 | NA | TGCGCCAGCAGCCAAGTAGAAGGGGGGGACATTCAGTACTTC | CASSQVEGGDIQYF
TRBJ1-1 | 14 | NA | TRBV19 | NA | TGTGCCAGTAGTATGGGGGGCGCGAACACTGAAGCTTTCTTT | CASSMGGANTEAFF
TRBJ1-1 | 14 | NA | TRBV19 | NA | TGTGCCAGTAGGGCCCGGTTGGAGAACACTGAAGCTTTCTTT | CASRARLENTEAFF
TRBJ2-7 | 14 | few | TRBV30 | NA | TGTGCCTGGAGAGTTCAGGGTACAGTCTACGAGCAGTACTTC | CAWRVQGTVYEQYF
TRBJ2-1 | 13 | few | TRBV4-1 | NA | TGCGCCAGCAGCCAGGCCCGGGGCGGTGAGCAGTTCTTC | CASSQARGGEQFF
TRBJ2-7 | 13 | once | TRBV7-7 | NA | TGTGCCAGCAGCTTAGAAGGGCAAGACGAGCAGTACTTC | CASSLEGQDEQYF